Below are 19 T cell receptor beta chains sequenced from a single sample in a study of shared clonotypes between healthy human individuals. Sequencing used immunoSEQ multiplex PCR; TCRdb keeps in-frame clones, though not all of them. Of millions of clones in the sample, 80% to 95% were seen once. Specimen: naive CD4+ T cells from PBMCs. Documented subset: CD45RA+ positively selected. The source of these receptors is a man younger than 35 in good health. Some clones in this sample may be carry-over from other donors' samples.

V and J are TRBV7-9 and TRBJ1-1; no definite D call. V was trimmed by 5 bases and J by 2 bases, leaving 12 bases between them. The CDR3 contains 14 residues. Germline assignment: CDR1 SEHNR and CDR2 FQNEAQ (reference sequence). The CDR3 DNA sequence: TGTGCCAGCAGCCCTACTTTCGAAAACACTGAAGCTTTCTTT. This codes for CASSPTFENTEAFF.

The CDR3, as DNA: TGTGCCAGCACCCCCGCCGCCTGGGGGAGAGAGGACACTGAAGCTTTCTTT. Protein: CASTPAAWGREDTEAFF. This chain connects TRBV7-3 to TRBJ1-1; the D gene is possibly TRBD1 (5 bases). V was cut by 7 bases and J by 3 bases, with 24 bases left in between. Germline V gene lookup returns CDR1 SGHTA and CDR2 FQGTGA. CDR3 length: 17 residues.

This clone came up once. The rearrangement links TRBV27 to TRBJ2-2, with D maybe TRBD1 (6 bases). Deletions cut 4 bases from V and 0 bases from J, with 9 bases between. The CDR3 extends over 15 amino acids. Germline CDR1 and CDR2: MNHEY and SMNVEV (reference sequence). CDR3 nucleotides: TGTGCCAGCAGTTCCAGGGGCACGAACACCGGGGAGCTGTTTTTT. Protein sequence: CASSSRGTNTGELFF.

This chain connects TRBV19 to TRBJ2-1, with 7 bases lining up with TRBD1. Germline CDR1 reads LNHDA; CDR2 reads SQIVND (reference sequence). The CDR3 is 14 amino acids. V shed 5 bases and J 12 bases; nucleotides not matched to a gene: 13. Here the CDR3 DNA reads TGTGCCAGTAGTCAGGGGACAGACCCCTGGTCGCAGTTCTTC. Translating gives CASSQGTDPWSQFF.

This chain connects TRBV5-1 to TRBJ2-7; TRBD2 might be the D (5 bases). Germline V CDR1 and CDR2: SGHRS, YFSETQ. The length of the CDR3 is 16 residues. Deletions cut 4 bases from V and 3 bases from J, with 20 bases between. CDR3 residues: CASSESRDSFFYEQYF. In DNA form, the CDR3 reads TGCGCCAGCAGCGAAAGTCGGGATTCCTTCTTCTACGAGCAGTACTTC.

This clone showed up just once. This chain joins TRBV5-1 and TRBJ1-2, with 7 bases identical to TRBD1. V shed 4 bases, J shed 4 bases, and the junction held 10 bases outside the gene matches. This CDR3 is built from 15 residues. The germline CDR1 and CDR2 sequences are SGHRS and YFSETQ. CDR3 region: CASSPSTGAGYGYTF. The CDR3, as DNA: TGCGCCAGCAGCCCCTCAACAGGGGCTGGCTATGGCTACACCTTC.

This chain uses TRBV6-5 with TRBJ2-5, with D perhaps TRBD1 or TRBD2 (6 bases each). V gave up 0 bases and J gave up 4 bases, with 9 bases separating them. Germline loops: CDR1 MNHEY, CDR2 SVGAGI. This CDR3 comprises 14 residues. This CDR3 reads CASSYSWGAETQYF. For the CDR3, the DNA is TGTGCCAGCAGTTACTCGTGGGGGGCAGAGACCCAGTACTTC.

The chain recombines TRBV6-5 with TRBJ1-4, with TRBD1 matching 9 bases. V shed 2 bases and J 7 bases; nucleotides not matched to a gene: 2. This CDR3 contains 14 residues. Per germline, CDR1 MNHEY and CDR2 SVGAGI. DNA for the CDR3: TGTGCCAGCAGTTACGACAGGGGGAGTGAAAAACTGTTTTTT. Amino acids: CASSYDRGSEKLFF.

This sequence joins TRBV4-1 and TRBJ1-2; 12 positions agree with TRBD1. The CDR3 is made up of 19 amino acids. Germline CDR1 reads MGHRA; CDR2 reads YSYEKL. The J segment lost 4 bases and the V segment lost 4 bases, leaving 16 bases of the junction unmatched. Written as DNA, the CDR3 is TGCGCCAGCAGCCCCGGGACAGGGGGCGAGAGGTTCCTTAGCTATGGCTACACCTTC. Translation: CASSPGTGGERFLSYGYTF.

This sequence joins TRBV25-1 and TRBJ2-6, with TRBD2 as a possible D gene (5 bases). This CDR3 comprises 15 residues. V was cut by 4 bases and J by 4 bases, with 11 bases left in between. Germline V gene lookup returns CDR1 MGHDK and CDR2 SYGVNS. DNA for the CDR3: TGTGCCAGCAGTGGAGGTCGGAGGGGGGCCAACGTCCTGACTTTC. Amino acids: CASSGGRRGANVLTF.

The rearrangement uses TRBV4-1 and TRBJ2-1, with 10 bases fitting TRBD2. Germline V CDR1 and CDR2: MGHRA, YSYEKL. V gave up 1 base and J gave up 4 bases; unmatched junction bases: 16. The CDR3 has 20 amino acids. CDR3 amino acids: CASSQVLGSRTSGTYNEQFF. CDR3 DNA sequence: TGCGCCAGCAGCCAAGTTTTGGGCTCCCGAACTAGCGGGACTTACAATGAGCAGTTCTTC.

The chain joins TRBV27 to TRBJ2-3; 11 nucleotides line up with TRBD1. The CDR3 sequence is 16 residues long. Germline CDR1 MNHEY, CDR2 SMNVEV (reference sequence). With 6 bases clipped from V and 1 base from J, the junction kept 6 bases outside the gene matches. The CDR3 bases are TGTGCCAGCAGACGGGACAGGGGGTTAGGCACAGATACGCAGTATTTT. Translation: CASRRDRGLGTDTQYF.

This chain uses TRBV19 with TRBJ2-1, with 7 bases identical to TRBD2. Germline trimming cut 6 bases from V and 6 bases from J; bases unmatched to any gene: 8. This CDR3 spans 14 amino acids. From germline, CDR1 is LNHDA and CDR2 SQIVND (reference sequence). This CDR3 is CASRRLADPNEQFF. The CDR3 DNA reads TGTGCCAGTAGGAGACTAGCAGATCCCAATGAGCAGTTCTTC.

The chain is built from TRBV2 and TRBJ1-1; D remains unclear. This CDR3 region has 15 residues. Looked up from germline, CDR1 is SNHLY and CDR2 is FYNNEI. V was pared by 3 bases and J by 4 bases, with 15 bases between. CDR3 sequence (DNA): TGTGCCAGCAGTGACCGGCGCAGGTTGGGCACTGAAGCTTTCTTT. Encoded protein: CASSDRRRLGTEAFF.

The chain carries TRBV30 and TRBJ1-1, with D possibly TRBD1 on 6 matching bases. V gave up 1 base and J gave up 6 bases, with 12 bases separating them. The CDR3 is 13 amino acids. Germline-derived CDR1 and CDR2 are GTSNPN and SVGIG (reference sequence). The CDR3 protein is CAWSDVRGAEAFF. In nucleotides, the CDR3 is TGTGCCTGGAGTGATGTCAGGGGAGCTGAAGCTTTCTTT.

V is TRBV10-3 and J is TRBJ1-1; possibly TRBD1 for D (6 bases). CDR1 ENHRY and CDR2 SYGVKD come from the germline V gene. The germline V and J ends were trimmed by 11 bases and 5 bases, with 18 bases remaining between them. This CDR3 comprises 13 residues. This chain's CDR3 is CASRQEGMTEAFF. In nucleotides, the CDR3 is TGTGCCTCCCGACAGGAGGGAATGACTGAAGCTTTCTTT.

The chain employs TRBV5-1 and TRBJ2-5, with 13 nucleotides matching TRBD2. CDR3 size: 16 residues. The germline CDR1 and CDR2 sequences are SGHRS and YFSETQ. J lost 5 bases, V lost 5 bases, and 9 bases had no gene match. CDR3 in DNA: TGCGCCAGCAGTCAAGGACTAGCGGGAGTAGGTGAGACCCAGTACTTC. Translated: CASSQGLAGVGETQYF.

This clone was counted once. CDR3 region: CSARLVREQFF. The CDR3 DNA is TGCAGTGCTAGACTAGTGAGGGAGCAGTTCTTC. The V call is TRBV20-1, the J call TRBJ2-1; D remains unclear. The V and J ends lost 2 bases and 10 bases respectively, with 9 bases between them. The CDR3 contains 11 residues. CDR1 is DFQATT, CDR2 SNEGSKA, per germline (reference sequence).

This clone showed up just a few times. The CDR3 coding sequence is TGTGCCAGCAGCGCCGCGGGCAAGAGCTCTGGAAACACCATATATTTT. Its translation is CASSAAGKSSGNTIYF. This chain joins TRBV9 and TRBJ1-3; D gene ambiguous. Trimming cost V 3 bases and J 0 bases, with 13 bases left between them. Germline CDR1 is SGDLS and CDR2 is YYNGEE. CDR3 length: 16 amino acids. Full variable domain (outside the CDR3, taken from reference TRBV9 and TRBJ1-3): DSGVTQTPKHLITATGQRVTLRCSPRSGDLSVYWYQQSLDQGLQFLIQYYNGEERAKGNILERFSAQQFPDLHSELNLSSLELGDSALYFCASSAAGKSSGNTIYFGEGSWLTVV.